This TCR beta chain was identified in a study of cytomegalovirus exposure and HLA in healthy donors. On the study more broadly: Later analysis reported that the 110 or so validation repertoires shared the platform of the 600 to 750 first-cohort repertoires.

Measured with immunoSEQ multiplex PCR; TCRdb has only the in-frame clones, and not every one. The sample holds 150,000 to 200,000 clones; 85% to 90% are singletons and the top ten take roughly 4.2%. Points on this clone: As yet, its antigen is unknown.

The donors were part of the validation cohort, which consisted of about 120 subjects and was separate from the first cohort of roughly 620 subjects. Study conclusions and caveats: Cytomegalovirus-associated TCR beta chains were listed, numbering approximately 150. For most TCR sequences rarity was the rule, although some public TCRs occurred in many donors.

Trimming at V came to 3 bases and at J to 7 bases, leaving 5 bases not matched to a gene. In germline, CDR1 is SQVTM, CDR2 ANQGSEA. The CDR3 length is 13 residues. The receptor was isolated from a man in his late teens or twenties in good health and CMV-seropositive. Sequencing was done on a sample of PBMCs. The chain recombines TRBV29-1 with TRBJ2-1; 8 bases are a match to TRBD1. CDR3 sequence reads: CSVDRGRDNEQFF. In DNA, the CDR3 is TGCAGCGTTGACAGGGGGCGAGATAATGAGCAGTTCTTC.